The subject of this entry is one TCR beta chain. Its antigen is not identified. This specimen comes from a study of CD8 T cells in Susac syndrome. V was shortened by 5 bases and J by 4 bases, with 8 bases between the two germline ends. CDR3 length: 11 amino acids. Germline assignment: CDR1 GTSNPN and CDR2 SVGIG (reference sequence). RNA totalling about 0.45 to 1 ug underwent reverse transcription with random hexamers. TCR beta CDR3 was amplified by immunoSEQ multiplex PCR. This amplification extended across 54 Vbeta and 13 Jbeta segments. From the immunoSEQ multiplex PCR reads, TCRdb called clonotypes with MiXCR, one entry per CDR3 protein. This table has about 240,000 distinct CDR3 sequences, 90% to 96% appearing once. Study-wide results and limits: Acknowledgment was made by the study that its TCR sequencing and HLA analysis involved a relatively small number of individuals.

Material for sequencing was CD4+ T cells from PBMCs. The sequence was collected from a human donor with Susac syndrome. The V and J genes are TRBV30 and TRBJ2-5; no definite D call. The CDR3 protein is CAWAQVETQYF. The DNA for the CDR3 is TGTGCCTGGGCCCAGGTAGAGACCCAGTACTTC.